This TCR beta chain derives from a study of blood T cell repertoires in COVID-19 (TCRdb year 2020). Looking at the study overall: Samples from collaborators originated in the United States, Italy and Spain and spanned both the acute and convalescent phases of COVID-19. The prospective study material was composed of cDNA or gDNA derived from T cells, B-cell-depleted T cells, or PBMCs. Subjects who had been exposed to COVID-19, were actively infected with it, or had recovered from it provided the deeply sampled blood TCRbeta repertoires that made up the dataset. The repertoires were released in a freely available public database intended as a resource for research on the immune response to SARS-CoV-2. The samples were drawn from the first 160 participants of the ongoing ImmuneRACE study and from 1,254 subjects provided by 6 global collaborators. Sample metadata almost always included a de-identified subject ID, COVID-19 status, age in years and sex. Where available, HLA class I and class II types were taken from metadata supplied by the sample provider and were not determined by assay-based typing. Study-wide findings and limitations: Clinical and demographic metadata were provided uncurated, with the amount varying by source and participant.

The junction shows trimming of 4 bases on V and 6 bases on J, plus 16 bases between the germline ends. Counted from cysteine to phenylalanine, this CDR3 has 14 amino acids. Only the CDR3 region is kept as DNA, spanning 42 bases read in frame from base 1. The germline V gene encodes CDR1 SGHRS and CDR2 YFSETQ. TCRbeta CDR3 regions were amplified from genomic DNA using the immunoSEQ Assay, a bias-controlled multiplex PCR. As for how the authors treated the data: Nucleated cell counts per sample were estimated from amplification of reference gene primers within the assay. To quantify the absolute abundance of each unique TCRbeta CDR3 rearrangement, sequence reads were collapsed and filtered. Productive Simpson clonality was computed per sample as the square root of Simpson's diversity index over productive rearrangements. Not all clones reach the TCRdb copy of this immuneACCESS table, which keeps in-frame sequences only. Checked studies attribute under half of the gap to unresolved V genes and leave the rest unexplained. V and J calls and clone size follow that table, whereas D and trimming were derived from the DNA. This sample has roughly 180,000 clones in its table, and around 85% of those were observed once. 1% to 1.5% of the sample goes to the ten largest clones.

Another Seattle source contributed samples from volunteer blood donors who had recovered from COVID-19. The collaborating institutions used their own protocols to collect whole blood in K2EDTA tubes. For TCRbeta analysis, collaborators shipped samples as frozen whole blood, isolated PBMCs, or DNA extracted from either of those sample types. To note about this clone: It has no known antigen specificity. No base quality values were provided; no much bigger clone lies one nucleotide off.

Sample: peripheral blood. The receptor chain draws on TRBV5-1 and TRBJ1-2; the D segment could be TRBD1, given 6 matching bases. This receptor was obtained from a man in his sixties who had recovered from COVID-19. The CDR3 in this case is CASSVQGDPDGYTF. The DNA sequence is as follows: TGCGCCAGCAGCGTACAGGGAGATCCTGATGGCTACACCTTC. Full variable domain (CDR3 extended with the reference TRBV5-1 and TRBJ1-2 proteins): KAGVTQTPRYLIKTRGQQVTLSCSPISGHRSVSWYQQTPGQGLQFLFEYFSETQRNKGNFPGRFSGRQFSNSRSEMNVSTLELGDSALYLCASSVQGDPDGYTFGSGTRLTVV.